This T cell receptor beta chain was identified in a study of OX40 agonist ivuxolimab in advanced cancers. In the study overall: A history of anti-PD-1, anti-PD-L1 or anti-CTLA-4 therapy was acceptable, and about 40% had some.

The junction had 5 bases not matched to a gene; V was cut back by 3 bases and J by 2 bases. From germline, CDR1 is MNHNY and CDR2 SVGAGI (reference sequence). The CDR3 consists of 16 residues. Sequencing used immunoSEQ multiplex PCR; TCRdb keeps in-frame clones, though not all of them. The sample has 130,000 or so clones, about nine tenths seen once; the top ten hold approximately 1%. This clone appeared a few times. Antigen specificity is unknown. Study-level results: Antigen specificity of clonally expanded peripheral T cells was not established.

Source: CD4+ or CD8+ T cells sorted from blood, taken in a trial of the OX40 agonist ivuxolimab. The rearrangement uses TRBV6-6 and TRBJ2-1, with 9 bases lining up with TRBD2. This TCR was recovered from an adult with an advanced solid tumor such as melanoma, head and neck, liver or kidney cancer. The CDR3 sequence is CASSYSRTSAYNEQFF. DNA of the CDR3: TGTGCCAGCAGTTATTCCCGGACTAGCGCCTACAATGAGCAGTTCTTC.